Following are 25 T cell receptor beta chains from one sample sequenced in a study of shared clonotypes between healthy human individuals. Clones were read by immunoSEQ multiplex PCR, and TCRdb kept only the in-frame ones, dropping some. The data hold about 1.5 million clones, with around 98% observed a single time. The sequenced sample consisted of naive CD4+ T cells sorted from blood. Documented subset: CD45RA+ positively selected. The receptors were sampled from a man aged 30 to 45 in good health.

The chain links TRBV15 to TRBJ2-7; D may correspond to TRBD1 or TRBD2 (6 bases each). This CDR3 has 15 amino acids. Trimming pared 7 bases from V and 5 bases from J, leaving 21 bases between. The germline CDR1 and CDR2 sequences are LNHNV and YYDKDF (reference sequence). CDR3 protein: CATIDRVGGLHEQYF. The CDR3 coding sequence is TGTGCCACCATCGATCGAGTAGGGGGGCTACACGAGCAGTACTTC.

CDR3 region: CASTIARGSTDTQYF. The CDR3 bases are TGTGCCAGCACTATAGCGAGGGGAAGCACAGATACGCAGTATTTT. The rearrangement joins TRBV6-1 to TRBJ2-3; D possibly matches TRBD1 or TRBD2 (5 bases each). V gave up 7 bases and J gave up 0 bases, with 14 bases separating them. Germline values: CDR1 MNHNS, CDR2 SASEGT. There are 15 residues in the CDR3.

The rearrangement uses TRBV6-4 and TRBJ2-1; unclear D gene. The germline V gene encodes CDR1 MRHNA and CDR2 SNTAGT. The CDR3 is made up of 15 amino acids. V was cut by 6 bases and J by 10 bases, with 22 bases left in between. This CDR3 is CASSYLDPWPREQFF. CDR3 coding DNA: TGTGCCAGCAGCTACCTAGATCCATGGCCGCGGGAGCAGTTCTTC.

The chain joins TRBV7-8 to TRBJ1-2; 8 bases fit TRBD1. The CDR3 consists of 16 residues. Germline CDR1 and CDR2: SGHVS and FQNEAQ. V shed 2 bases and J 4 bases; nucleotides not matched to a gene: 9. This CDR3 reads CASSLPGTGEFYGYTF. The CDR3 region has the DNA TGTGCCAGCAGCTTACCAGGGACAGGTGAATTCTATGGCTACACCTTC.

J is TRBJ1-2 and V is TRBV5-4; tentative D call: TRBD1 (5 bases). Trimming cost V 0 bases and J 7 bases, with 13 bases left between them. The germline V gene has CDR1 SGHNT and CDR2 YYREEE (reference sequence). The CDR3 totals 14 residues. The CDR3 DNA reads TGTGCCAGCAGCTTGGACTCCGGGGCTGGTGGCTACACCTTC. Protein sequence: CASSLDSGAGGYTF.

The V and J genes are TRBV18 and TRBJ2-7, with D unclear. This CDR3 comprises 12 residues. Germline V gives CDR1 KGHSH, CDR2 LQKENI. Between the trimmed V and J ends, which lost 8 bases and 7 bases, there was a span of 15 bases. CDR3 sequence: CASRTSNGEQYF. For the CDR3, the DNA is TGTGCCAGCCGAACATCTAACGGTGAGCAGTACTTC.

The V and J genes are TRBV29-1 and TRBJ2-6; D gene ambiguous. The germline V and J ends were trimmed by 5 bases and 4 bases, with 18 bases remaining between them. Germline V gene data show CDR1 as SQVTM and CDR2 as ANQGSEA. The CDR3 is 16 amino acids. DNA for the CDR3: TGCAGCGTTCGGTCAGGCCAGGCCCCCGGGGCCAACGTCCTGACTTTC. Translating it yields CSVRSGQAPGANVLTF. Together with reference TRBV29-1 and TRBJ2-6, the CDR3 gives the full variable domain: SAVISQKPSRDICQRGTSLTIQCQVDSQVTMMFWYRQQPGQSLTLIATANQGSEATYESGFVIDKFPISRPNLTFSTLTVSNMSPEDSSIYLCSVRSGQAPGANVLTFGAGSRLTVL.

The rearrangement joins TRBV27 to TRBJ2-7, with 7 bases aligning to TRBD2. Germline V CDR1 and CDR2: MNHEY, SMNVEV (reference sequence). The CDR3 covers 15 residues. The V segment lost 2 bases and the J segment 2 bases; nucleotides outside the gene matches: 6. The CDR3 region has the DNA TGTGCCAGCAGTTTAAGGGCTAGCGGAACCTACGAGCAGTACTTC. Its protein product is CASSLRASGTYEQYF.

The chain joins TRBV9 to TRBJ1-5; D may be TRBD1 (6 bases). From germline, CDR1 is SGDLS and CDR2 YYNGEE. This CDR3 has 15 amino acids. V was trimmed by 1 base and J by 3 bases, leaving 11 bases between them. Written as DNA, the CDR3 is TGTGCCAGCAGCGTACAGGGGCAAACCAATCAGCCCCAGCATTTT. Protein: CASSVQGQTNQPQHF.

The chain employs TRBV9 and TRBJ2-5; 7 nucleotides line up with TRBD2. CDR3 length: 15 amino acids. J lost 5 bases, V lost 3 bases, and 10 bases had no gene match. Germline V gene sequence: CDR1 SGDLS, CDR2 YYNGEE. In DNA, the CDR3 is TGTGCCAGCAGCGCCTCAATTTCCGGGGGGGAGACCCAGTACTTC. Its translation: CASSASISGGETQYF.

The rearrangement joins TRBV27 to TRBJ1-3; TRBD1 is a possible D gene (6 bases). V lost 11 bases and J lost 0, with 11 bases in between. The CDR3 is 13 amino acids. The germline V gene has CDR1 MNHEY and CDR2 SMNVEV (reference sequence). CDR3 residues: CAARGASGNTIYF. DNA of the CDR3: TGTGCCGCCCGGGGGGCCTCTGGAAACACCATATATTTT.

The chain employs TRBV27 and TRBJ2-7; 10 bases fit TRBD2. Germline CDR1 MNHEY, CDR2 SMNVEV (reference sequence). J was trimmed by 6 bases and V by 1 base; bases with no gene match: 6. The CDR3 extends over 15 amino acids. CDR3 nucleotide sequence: TGTGCCAGCAGTTTATTAGCTAGCGGGAGTGGCGAGCAGTACTTC. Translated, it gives CASSLLASGSGEQYF.

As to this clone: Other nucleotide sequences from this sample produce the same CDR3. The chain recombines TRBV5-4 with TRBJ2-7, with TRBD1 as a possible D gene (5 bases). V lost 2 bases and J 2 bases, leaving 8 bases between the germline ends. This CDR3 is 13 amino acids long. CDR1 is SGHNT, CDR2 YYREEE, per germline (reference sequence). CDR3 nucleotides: TGTGCCAGCAGCTTAGACAGCCCCTACGAGCAGTACTTC. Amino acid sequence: CASSLDSPYEQYF.

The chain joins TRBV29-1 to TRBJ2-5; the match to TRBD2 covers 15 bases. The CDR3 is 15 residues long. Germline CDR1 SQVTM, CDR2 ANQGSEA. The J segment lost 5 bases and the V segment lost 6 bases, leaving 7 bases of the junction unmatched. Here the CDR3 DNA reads TGCAGCGTCGTTGGACTAGCGGGAGGGGGGGAGACCCAGTACTTC. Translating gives CSVVGLAGGGETQYF.

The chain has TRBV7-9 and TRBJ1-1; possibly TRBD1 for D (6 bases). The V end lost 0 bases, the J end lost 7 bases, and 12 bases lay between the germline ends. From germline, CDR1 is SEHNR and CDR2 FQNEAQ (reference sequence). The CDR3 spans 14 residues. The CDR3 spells CASSLAGQLREAFF. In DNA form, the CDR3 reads TGTGCCAGCAGCTTAGCAGGACAGCTACGTGAAGCTTTCTTT.

CDR3 sequence reads: CASTTDVYNEQFF. The CDR3 DNA follows: TGCGCCAGTACCACCGACGTCTACAATGAGCAGTTCTTC. This chain connects TRBV10-2 to TRBJ2-1; D remains ambiguous. The CDR3 extends over 13 amino acids. V lost 9 bases and J lost 3, with 12 bases in between. The V gene's germline CDR1 is WSHSY and CDR2 SAAADI.

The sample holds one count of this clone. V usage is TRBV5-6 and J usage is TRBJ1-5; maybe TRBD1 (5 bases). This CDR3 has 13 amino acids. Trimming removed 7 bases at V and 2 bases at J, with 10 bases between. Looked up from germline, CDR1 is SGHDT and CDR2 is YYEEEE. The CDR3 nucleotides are TGTGCCAGCGAGGGCAGGGGCAATCAGCCCCAGCATTTT. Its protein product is CASEGRGNQPQHF. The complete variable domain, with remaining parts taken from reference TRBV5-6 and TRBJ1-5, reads DAGVTQSPTHLIKTRGQQVTLRCSPKSGHDTVSWYQQALGQGPQFIFQYYEEEERQRGNFPDRFSGHQFPNYSSELNVNALLLGDSALYLCASEGRGNQPQHFGDGTRLSIL.

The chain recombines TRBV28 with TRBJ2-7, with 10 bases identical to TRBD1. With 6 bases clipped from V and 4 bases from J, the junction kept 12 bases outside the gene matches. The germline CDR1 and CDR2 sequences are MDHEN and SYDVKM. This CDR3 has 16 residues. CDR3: CASRPEGGQGRYEQYF. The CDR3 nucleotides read TGTGCCAGCAGGCCTGAGGGGGGACAGGGGCGTTACGAGCAGTACTTC.

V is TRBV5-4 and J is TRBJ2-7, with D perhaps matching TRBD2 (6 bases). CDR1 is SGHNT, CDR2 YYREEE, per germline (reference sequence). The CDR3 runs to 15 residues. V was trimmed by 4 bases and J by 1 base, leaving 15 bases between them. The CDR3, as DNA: TGTGCCAGCAGCCCTACTACTAGCCGGTCCTACGAGCAGTACTTC. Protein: CASSPTTSRSYEQYF.

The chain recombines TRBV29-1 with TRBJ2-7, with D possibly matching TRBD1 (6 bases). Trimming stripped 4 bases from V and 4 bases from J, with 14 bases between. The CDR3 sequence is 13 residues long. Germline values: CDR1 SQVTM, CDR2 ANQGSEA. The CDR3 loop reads CSVGGQRPYEQYF. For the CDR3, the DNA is TGCAGCGTTGGTGGACAGAGGCCTTACGAGCAGTACTTC.

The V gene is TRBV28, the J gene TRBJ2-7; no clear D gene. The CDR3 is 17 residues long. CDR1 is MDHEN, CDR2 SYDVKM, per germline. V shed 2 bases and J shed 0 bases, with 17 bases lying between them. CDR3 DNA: TGTGCCAGCAGTTTAACCCCCACGGGCCTCCTCTCCTACGAGCAGTACTTC. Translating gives CASSLTPTGLLSYEQYF.

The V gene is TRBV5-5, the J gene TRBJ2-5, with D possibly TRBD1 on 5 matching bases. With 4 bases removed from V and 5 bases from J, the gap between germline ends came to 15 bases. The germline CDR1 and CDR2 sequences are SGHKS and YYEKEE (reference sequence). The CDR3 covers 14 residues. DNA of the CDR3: TGTGCCAGCAGCCCCCAGGGTTCCAGGGAGACCCAGTACTTC. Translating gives CASSPQGSRETQYF. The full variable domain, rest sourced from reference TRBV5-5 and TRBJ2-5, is DAGVTQSPTHLIKTRGQQVTLRCSPISGHKSVSWYQQVLGQGPQFIFQYYEKEERGRGNFPDRFSARQFPNYSSELNVNALLLGDSALYLCASSPQGSRETQYFGPGTRLLVL.

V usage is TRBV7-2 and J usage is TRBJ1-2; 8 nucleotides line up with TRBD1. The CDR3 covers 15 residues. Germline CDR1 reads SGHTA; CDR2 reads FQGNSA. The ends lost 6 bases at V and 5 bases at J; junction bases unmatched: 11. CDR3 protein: CASRPLTGVGYGYTF. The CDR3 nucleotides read TGTGCCAGCAGGCCGTTGACAGGGGTCGGTTATGGCTACACCTTC.

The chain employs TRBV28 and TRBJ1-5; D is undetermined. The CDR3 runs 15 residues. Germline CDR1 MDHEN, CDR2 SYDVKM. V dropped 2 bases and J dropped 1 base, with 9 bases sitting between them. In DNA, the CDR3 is TGTGCCAGCAGTTTAGTGGGAGTGAGCAATCAGCCCCAGCATTTT. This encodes CASSLVGVSNQPQHF.

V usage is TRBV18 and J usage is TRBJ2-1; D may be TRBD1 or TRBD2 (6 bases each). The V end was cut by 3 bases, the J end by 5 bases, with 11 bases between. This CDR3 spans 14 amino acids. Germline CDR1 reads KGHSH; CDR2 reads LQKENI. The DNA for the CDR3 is TGTGCCAGCTCACCCCAGGGGACTGACAATGAGCAGTTCTTC. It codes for CASSPQGTDNEQFF.